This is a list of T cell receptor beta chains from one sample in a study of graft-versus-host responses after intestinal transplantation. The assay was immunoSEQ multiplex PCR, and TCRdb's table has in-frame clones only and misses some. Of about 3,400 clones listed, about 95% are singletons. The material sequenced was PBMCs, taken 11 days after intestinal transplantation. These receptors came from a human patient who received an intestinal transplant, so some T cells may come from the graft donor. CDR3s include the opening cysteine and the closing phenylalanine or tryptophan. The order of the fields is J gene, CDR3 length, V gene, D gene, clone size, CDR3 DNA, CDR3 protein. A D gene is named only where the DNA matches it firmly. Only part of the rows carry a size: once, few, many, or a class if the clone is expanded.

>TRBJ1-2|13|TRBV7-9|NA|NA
TGTGCCAGCAGCTTTGAGGATAACTATGGCTACACCTTC
CASSFEDNYGYTF
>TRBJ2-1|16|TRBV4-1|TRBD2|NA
TGCGCCAGCAGCCAAGAGTTACTAGCGGCCTACAATGAGCAGTTCTTC
CASSQELLAAYNEQFF
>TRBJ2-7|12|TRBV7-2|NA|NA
TGTGCCAGCAGCTTAAGGGACCACGAGCAGTACTTC
CASSLRDHEQYF
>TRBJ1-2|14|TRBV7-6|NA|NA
TGTGCCAGCAGCCCGGAGGGGGAGTTTAATGGCTACACCTTC
CASSPEGEFNGYTF
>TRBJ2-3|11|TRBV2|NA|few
TGTGCCAGCAGTGTGACAGATACGCAGTATTTT
CASSVTDTQYF
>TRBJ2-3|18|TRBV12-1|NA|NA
TGTGCCAGCAGCTCTCCTTGCCGGGCTAGCGAGGGGCGATGTACGCAGTATTTT
CASSSPCRASEGRCTQYF
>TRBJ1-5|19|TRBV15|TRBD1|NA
TGTGCCACCAGCCTTTCTCCGGGACAGCCCATTTCTAGCAATCAGCCCCAGCATTTT
CATSLSPGQPISSNQPQHF
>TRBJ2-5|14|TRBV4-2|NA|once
TGTGCCAGCAGCCAACTAGCCCACCAAGAGACCCAGTACTTC
CASSQLAHQETQYF
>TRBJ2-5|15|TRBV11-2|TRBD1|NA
TGTGCCAGCAGCTTAGGCCCAGGGGGCGAATGGACCCAGTACTTC
CASSLGPGGEWTQYF
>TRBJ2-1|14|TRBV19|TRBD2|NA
TGTGCCAGTAATAGCCTAGCGGGATTCAATGAGCAGTTCTTC
CASNSLAGFNEQFF
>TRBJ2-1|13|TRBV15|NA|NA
TGTGCCACCAGCAGCCCCCCCGGCGATGAGCAGTTCTTC
CATSSPPGDEQFF
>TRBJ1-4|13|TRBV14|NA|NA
TGTGCCAGCAGCCAGGGAACTAATGAAAAACTGTTTTTT
CASSQGTNEKLFF
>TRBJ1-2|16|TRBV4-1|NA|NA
TGCGCCAGCAGCCAAGAACTGTGGGCCGATGGCTATGGCTACACCTTC
CASSQELWADGYGYTF
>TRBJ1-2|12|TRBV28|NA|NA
TGTGCCAGCAGTTTGGCAGCTTATGGCTACACCTTC
CASSLAAYGYTF
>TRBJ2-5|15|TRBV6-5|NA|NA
TGTGCCAGCAGTTACTCGATATCAGGGGCTCAGACCCAGTACTTC
CASSYSISGAQTQYF
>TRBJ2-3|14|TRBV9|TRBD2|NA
TGTGCCAGCAGCGCCGGACTAGCGGGTCTCACGCAGTATTTT
CASSAGLAGLTQYF
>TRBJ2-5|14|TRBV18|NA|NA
TGTGCCAGCTCACCACCAGGGATTGACGAGACCCAGTACTTC
CASSPPGIDETQYF
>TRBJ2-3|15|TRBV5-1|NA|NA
TGCGCCAGCAGCTTGGCCGAAACTGTTCCAGATACGCAGTATTTT
CASSLAETVPDTQYF
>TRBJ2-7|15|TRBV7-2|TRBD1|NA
TGTGCCAGCAGCTTACCGACAGGGGCTGGCTACGAGCAGTACTTC
CASSLPTGAGYEQYF
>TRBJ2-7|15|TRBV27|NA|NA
TGTGCCAGCAGTTTATCGCCCGGGAGTGGTTACGAGCAGTACTTC
CASSLSPGSGYEQYF
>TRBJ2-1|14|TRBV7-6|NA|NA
TGTGCCAGCAGCTTTCTGGGTGGGCCGAATGAGCAGTTCTTC
CASSFLGGPNEQFF
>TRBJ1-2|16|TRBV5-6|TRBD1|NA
TGTGCCAGCAGCCCTGACAGGGCCCCTCCTAACTATGGCTACACCTTC
CASSPDRAPPNYGYTF
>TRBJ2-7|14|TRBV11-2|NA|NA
TGTGCCAGCAGCTTGCGTGGCGGAGCCTACGAGCAGTACTTC
CASSLRGGAYEQYF
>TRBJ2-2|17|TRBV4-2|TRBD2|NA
TGTGCCAGCAGCCAAGATCTAGCGGGAGGCAACACCGGGGAGCTGTTTTTT
CASSQDLAGGNTGELFF
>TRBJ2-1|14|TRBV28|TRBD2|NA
TGTGCCAGCAGTTTTAGCGGGAATTACAATGAGCAGTTCTTC
CASSFSGNYNEQFF
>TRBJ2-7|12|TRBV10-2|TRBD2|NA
TGCGCCAGCCGGGGGGTCTCCTACGAGCAGTACTTC
CASRGVSYEQYF
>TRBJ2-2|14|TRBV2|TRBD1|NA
TGTGCCAGCAGTGAAATTGGGACAGCCGGGGAGCTGTTTTTT
CASSEIGTAGELFF
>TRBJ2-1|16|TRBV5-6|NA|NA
TGTGCCAGCAGCCCCTCTCAGGGATACTCCTACAATGAGCAGTTCTTC
CASSPSQGYSYNEQFF
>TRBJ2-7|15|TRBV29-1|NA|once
TGCAGCGTTGAAGATAGGTTAAATCGGGGCTACGAGCAGTACTTC
CSVEDRLNRGYEQYF
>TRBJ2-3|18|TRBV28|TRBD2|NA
TGTGCCAGCAGCCTCCCGGGACTAGCGGGAGAGAGCACAGATACGCAGTATTTT
CASSLPGLAGESTDTQYF
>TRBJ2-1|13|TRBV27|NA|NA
TGTACTACGAGTGGGGAGGCCTACAATGAGCAGTTCTTC
CTTSGEAYNEQFF
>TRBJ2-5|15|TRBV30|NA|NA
TGTGCCTGGAGTGTTGAGGAGGGGGTCCAAGAGACCCAGTACTTC
CAWSVEEGVQETQYF
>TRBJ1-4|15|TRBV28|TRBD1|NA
TGTGCCAGCAGTAACTGGGACAGGGGGGCTGAAAAACTGTTTTTT
CASSNWDRGAEKLFF
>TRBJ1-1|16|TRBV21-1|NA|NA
TGTGCCAGCAGACATACTATAGCTACAATTCGCACTGAAGCTTTCTTT
CASRHTIATIRTEAFF
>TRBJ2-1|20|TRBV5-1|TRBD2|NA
TGCGCCAGCAGCTTGGGTTGGCTAGCGGGAGGCCCTAGCTCCTACAATGAGCAGTTCTTC
CASSLGWLAGGPSSYNEQFF
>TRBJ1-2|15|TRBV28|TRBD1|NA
TGTGCCAGCAGCCAGGGGAGACAGGGCCTAGAGGGCTACACCTTC
CASSQGRQGLEGYTF
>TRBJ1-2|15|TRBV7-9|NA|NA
TGTGCCAGCAGCTTATCCCTTCCAGAGAACTATGGCTACACCTTC
CASSLSLPENYGYTF
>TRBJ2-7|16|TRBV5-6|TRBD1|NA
TGTGCCAGCAGCATATACACAGGGGTCCGTTCCTACGAGCAGTACTTC
CASSIYTGVRSYEQYF
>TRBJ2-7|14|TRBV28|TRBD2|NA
TGTGCCAGCAGTAAACAACGGGAGGTGAACGAGCAGTACTTC
CASSKQREVNEQYF
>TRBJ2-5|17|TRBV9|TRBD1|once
TGTGCCAGCAGCGTGTCAAAGACAGGGGGAAAGGAGGAGACCCAGTACTTC
CASSVSKTGGKEETQYF
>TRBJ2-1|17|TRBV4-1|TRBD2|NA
TGCGCCAGCAGCCAAGGACTAGCGGGAGGGCGGAGCAATGAGCAGTTCTTC
CASSQGLAGGRSNEQFF
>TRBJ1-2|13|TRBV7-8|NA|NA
TGTGCCAGCAGCCCCCACCCTCCCTATGGCTACACCTTC
CASSPHPPYGYTF
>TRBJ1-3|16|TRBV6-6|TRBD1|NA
TGTGCCAGCAGTTACTCGTACACAGGGGAGGAAAACACCATATATTTT
CASSYSYTGEENTIYF
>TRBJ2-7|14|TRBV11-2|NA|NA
TGTGCCAGCAGCTTAGGGGGCCGCTCCTACGAGCAGTACTTC
CASSLGGRSYEQYF
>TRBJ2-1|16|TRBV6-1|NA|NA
TGTGCCAGCAGTGAAAGCAGGCACCCCTCCTACAATGAGCAGTTCTTC
CASSESRHPSYNEQFF
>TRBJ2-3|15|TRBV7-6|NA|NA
TGTGCCAGCAGCCTCTTCCGGGGAAACACAGATACGCAGTATTTT
CASSLFRGNTDTQYF
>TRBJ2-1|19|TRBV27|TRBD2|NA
TGTGCCAGCAGTTTGGGCGACAGGGGCCTAGCGGGAGGGCGGTATGAGCAGTTCTTC
CASSLGDRGLAGGRYEQFF
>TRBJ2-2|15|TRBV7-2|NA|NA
TGTGCCAGCAGCTTATTCGGGGGCTTGGACGGGGAGCTGTTTTTT
CASSLFGGLDGELFF
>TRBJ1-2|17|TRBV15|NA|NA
TGTGCCACCAGCGGATCCATACGGTGTGGAAAGACCTATGGCTACACCTTC
CATSGSIRCGKTYGYTF
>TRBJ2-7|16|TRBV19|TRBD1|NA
TGTGCCAGTAGTATCGGCCCGGGACAGGGTACCTACGAGCAGTACTTC
CASSIGPGQGTYEQYF
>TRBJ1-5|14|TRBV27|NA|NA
TGTGCCAGCAGCCTGGGACCTAGCAATCAGCCCCAGCATTTT
CASSLGPSNQPQHF
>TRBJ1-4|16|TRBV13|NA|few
TGTGCCAGCAGCCCTGGGACCCACCAAGCTTATGAAAAACTGTTTTTT
CASSPGTHQAYEKLFF
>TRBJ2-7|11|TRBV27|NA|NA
TGTGCCAGCAGTTACTCCTACGAGCAGTACTTC
CASSYSYEQYF
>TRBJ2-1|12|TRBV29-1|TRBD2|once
TGCATCGGGACTAGCGGTTACAATGAGCAGTTCTTC
CIGTSGYNEQFF
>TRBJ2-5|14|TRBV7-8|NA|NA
TGTGCCAGCAGCTTACCAGGGGACCCAGAGACCCAGTACTTC
CASSLPGDPETQYF
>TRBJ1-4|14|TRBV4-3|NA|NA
TGCGCCAGCAGCCAATTCGGTGGAGGTGAAAAACTGTTTTTT
CASSQFGGGEKLFF
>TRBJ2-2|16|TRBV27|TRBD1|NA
TGTGCCAGCAGTTCGTGGGGGACAGGGGACACCGGGGAGCTGTTTTTT
CASSSWGTGDTGELFF
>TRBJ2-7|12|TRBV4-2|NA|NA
TGTGCCAGCAGCCCCCGTTCAGGCGAGCAGTACTTC
CASSPRSGEQYF